The 3 T cell receptor beta chains below come from one sample, sequenced in a study of cytomegalovirus exposure and HLA in healthy donors. PCR primers comprised 60 Vbeta and 13 Jbeta primers. Data came from immunoSEQ multiplex PCR; TCRdb stores just in-frame clones and leaves some out. The sample lists 150,000 to 200,000 clones, around 80% occurring once. The sequenced sample consisted of PBMCs. The receptors were sampled from a man aged 35 to 55 in good health and CMV-seronegative.

The rearrangement uses TRBV9 and TRBJ1-3; a possible D gene is TRBD1 (5 bases). The CDR3 length is 14 residues. The V end was cut by 2 bases, the J end by 2 bases, with 8 bases between. Germline V lookup: CDR1 SGDLS, CDR2 YYNGEE. The CDR3 sequence: CASSVLGPGNTIYF. The CDR3 DNA reads TGTGCCAGCAGCGTTTTGGGGCCTGGAAACACCATATATTTT.

This rearrangement joins TRBV11-2 to TRBJ1-3; D unclear. Trimming removed 1 base at V and 4 bases at J, with 8 bases between. CDR3 length: 14 amino acids. CDR1 is SGHAT, CDR2 FQNNGV, per germline. The CDR3, as DNA: TGTGCCAGCAGCTTAGCAAGAGCCGGAAACACCATATATTTT. Translating it yields CASSLARAGNTIYF.

The chain joins TRBV28 to TRBJ2-1; D possibly corresponds to TRBD1 (9 bases). The CDR3 is made up of 15 amino acids. CDR1 is MDHEN and CDR2 is SYDVKM in the germline V gene. V lost 5 bases, J lost 5 bases, and 16 bases lay in between. Written as DNA, the CDR3 is TGTGCCAGCAGTCCGGGGGGGACAGGGAACAATGAGCAGTTCTTC. As protein: CASSPGGTGNNEQFF.